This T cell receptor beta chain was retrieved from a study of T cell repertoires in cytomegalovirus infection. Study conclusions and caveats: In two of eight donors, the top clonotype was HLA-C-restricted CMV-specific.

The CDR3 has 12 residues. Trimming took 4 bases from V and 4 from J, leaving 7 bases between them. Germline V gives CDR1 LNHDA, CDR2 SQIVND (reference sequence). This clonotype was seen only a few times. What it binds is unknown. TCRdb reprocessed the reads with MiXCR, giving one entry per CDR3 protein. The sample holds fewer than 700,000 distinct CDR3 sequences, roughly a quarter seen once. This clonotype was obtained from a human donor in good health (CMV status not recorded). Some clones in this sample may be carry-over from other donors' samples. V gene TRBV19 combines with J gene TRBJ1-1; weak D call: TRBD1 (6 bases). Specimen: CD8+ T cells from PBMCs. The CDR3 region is CASSTGVTEAFF. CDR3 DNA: TGTGCCAGTAGTACAGGGGTCACTGAAGCTTTCTTT.